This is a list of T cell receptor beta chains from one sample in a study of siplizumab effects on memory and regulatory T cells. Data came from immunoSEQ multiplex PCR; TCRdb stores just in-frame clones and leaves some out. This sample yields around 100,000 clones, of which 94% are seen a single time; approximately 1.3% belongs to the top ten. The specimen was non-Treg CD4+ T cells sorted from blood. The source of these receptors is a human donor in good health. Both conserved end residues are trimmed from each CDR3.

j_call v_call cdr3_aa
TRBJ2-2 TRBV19 ASIGGFYKNTGELF
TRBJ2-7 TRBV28 ASSSWVFSGRGSSYEQY
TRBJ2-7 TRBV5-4 ASSKTGSYEQY
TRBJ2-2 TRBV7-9 ASSLGVVTGELF
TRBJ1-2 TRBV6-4 ASSVDRYNYGYT
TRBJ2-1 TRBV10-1 ASSGGSSYNEQF
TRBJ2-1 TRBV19 ASSIDPLEPF
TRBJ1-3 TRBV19 ASERGSRSGNTIY
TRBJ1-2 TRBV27 ASSRRGGVYGYT
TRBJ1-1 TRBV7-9 ASSLTNRDTEAF
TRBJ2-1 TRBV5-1 ASSRRGDTYNEQF
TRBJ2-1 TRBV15 ATRPSRGYYNEQF
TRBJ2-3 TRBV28 ASSQARAGGTDTQY
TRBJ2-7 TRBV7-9 ASSFGTGIYEQY
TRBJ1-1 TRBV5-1 ASSLGTGGSKRNTEAF
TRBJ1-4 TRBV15 ATSGQGSPTNEKLF
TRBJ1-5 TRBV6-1 ASSEGTGTGGVPQH